This T cell receptor (beta chain) was captured by sequencing in a study of cytomegalovirus exposure and HLA in healthy donors. Overall study context: Unique TCRs from HLA-typed donors, roughly 87 million of them, were held in an early data release. Points from the study as a whole: A later analysis associated under 20,000 TCR beta sequences with HLA alleles at a 0.05 false discovery rate. Later on, an analysis found that several of the most significant clusters appeared to be linked to common viral pathogens, which included parvovirus B19. In vitro confirmation showed a few CMV-associated chains to be CMV antigen specific.

Worth noting for this clone: The antigen is undetermined.

The CDR3 contains 14 residues. Trimming stripped 2 bases from V and 6 bases from J, with 13 bases between. Germline values: CDR1 ENHRY, CDR2 SYGVKD. PCR amplification relied on 60 Vbeta primers (plus 13 Jbeta primers). The method was immunoSEQ multiplex PCR; TCRdb's version includes in-frame clones alone and lacks a portion of them. The table shows 110,000 to 150,000 clones, with about 70% occurring only once. The rearrangement uses TRBV10-3 and TRBJ1-1; tentative D call: TRBD1 (6 bases). This clonotype was obtained from a man in his 60s in good health and CMV-seronegative. Sequencing input: PBMCs. CDR3 nucleotide sequence: TGTGCCATCAGTGAGCCTGAGGCAGGGGCTGAAGCTTTCTTT. It encodes CAISEPEAGAEAFF.